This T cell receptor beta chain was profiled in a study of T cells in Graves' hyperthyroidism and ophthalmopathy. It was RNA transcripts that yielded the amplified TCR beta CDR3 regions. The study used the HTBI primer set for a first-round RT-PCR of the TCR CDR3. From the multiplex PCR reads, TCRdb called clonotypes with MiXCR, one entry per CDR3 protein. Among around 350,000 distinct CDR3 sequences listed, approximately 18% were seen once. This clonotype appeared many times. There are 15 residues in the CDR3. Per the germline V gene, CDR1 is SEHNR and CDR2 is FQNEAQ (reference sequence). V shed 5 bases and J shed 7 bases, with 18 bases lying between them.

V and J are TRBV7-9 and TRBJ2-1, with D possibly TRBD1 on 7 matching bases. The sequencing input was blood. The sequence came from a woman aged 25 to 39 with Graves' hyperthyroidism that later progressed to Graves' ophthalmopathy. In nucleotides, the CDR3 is TGTGCCAGCAGCATAAGGTCGTCAGGGGGGAATGAGCAGTTCTTC. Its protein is CASSIRSSGGNEQFF.